Listed below are T cell receptor beta chains from one sample, sequenced in a study of control samples from healthy donors and cancer patients. Method: immunoSEQ multiplex PCR; TCRdb's copy keeps in-frame clones and lacks some. This repertoire shows under 450,000 clones, 75% to 95% found once; its top ten account for 5% to 7%. Sample: PBMCs. Source of these receptors: a man aged 35-49 years with head and neck cancer. The CDR3 runs from the conserved cysteine through the conserved F or W. The D gene is left open where the match is weak. Expanded clones are given a class, and other clones once, few, many or no size at all.

NA	TRBV6-5	once	TRBJ2-7	CASGWGSGYEQYF	TGTGCCAGCGGGTGGGGCTCCGGGTACGAGCAGTACTTC
NA	TRBV19	NA	TRBJ1-4	CASEQGRMGEKLFF	TGTGCCAGTGAACAGGGAAGGATGGGTGAAAAACTGTTTTTT
NA	TRBV28	NA	TRBJ2-7	CASSSGVSSYEQYF	TGTGCCAGCAGTTCCGGTGTCAGCTCCTACGAGCAGTACTTC
TRBD1	TRBV14	NA	TRBJ1-3	CASSQDGRGPGNTIYF	TGTGCCAGCAGCCAAGATGGCAGGGGGCCTGGAAACACCATATATTTT
TRBD1	TRBV6-1	once	TRBJ1-6	CASSEPRTGGPSALHF	TGTGCCAGCAGTGAACCTAGGACAGGGGGTCCCTCGGCCCTCCACTTT
TRBD1	TRBV28	NA	TRBJ1-1	CASSLTGGFTEAFF	TGTGCCAGCAGTTTAACAGGGGGCTTCACTGAAGCTTTCTTT
NA	TRBV20-1	NA	TRBJ2-4	CSASTPLGPRQKNIQYF	TGCAGTGCTAGTACCCCCTTGGGCCCTAGACAAAAAAACATTCAGTACTTC
TRBD2	TRBV24-1	NA	TRBJ2-1	CATSDASGSNEQFF	TGTGCCACCAGTGATGCTAGCGGGAGCAATGAGCAGTTCTTC
NA	TRBV5-4	NA	TRBJ2-1	CASSLYVYNEQFF	TGTGCCAGCAGCTTGTACGTTTACAATGAGCAGTTCTTC
NA	TRBV3-1/TRBV3-2	NA	TRBJ2-6	CASERSGANVLTF	TGTGCCAGCGAACGGTCTGGGGCCAACGTCCTGACTTTC
NA	TRBV9	once	TRBJ2-5	CASSPDSRPFQETQYF	TGTGCCAGCAGCCCCGACTCACGTCCCTTCCAAGAGACCCAGTACTTC
NA	TRBV19	NA	TRBJ1-4	CASRRAGEGKLFF	TGTGCCAGTAGACGGGCCGGCGAAGGAAAACTGTTTTTT
TRBD1	TRBV19	NA	TRBJ1-1	CASRLGGGTEAFF	TGTGCCAGTAGGCTAGGGGGCGGCACTGAAGCTTTCTTT
NA	TRBV5-1	NA	TRBJ2-2	CASSLVMTTGELFF	TGCGCCAGCAGCTTGGTCATGACAACCGGGGAGCTGTTTTTT
TRBD2	TRBV6-2/TRBV6-3	once	TRBJ2-3	CASSYGLGADTQYF	TGTGCCAGCAGTTACGGACTAGGGGCAGATACGCAGTATTTT
TRBD1	TRBV15	NA	TRBJ1-3	CATQGTGDGNTIYF	TGTGCCACCCAGGGGACAGGGGACGGAAACACCATATATTTT
NA	TRBV2	NA	TRBJ1-6	CASHTKGESPLHF	TGTGCCAGCCATACGAAGGGCGAATCACCCCTCCACTTT
NA	TRBV27	NA	TRBJ1-2	CASTPARGVQYGYTF	TGTGCCAGCACCCCAGCACGCGGGGTGCAATATGGCTACACCTTC
TRBD2	TRBV2	NA	TRBJ2-2	CASSGGVAGVAGELFF	TGTGCCAGCAGTGGGGGGGTAGCGGGAGTAGCCGGGGAGCTGTTTTTT
TRBD2	TRBV3-1/TRBV3-2	NA	TRBJ2-3	CASSQVKTGTSGATDTQYF	TGTGCCAGCAGCCAAGTAAAAACCGGGACTAGCGGGGCCACAGATACGCAGTATTTT
NA	TRBV5-1	NA	TRBJ2-3	CASSQGAGGTDTQYF	TGCGCCAGCAGCCAGGGGGCGGGGGGCACAGATACGCAGTATTTT
NA	TRBV3-1/TRBV3-2	NA	TRBJ2-1	CASSQDKGLTYNEQFF	TGTGCCAGCAGCCAAGATAAAGGACTGACATACAATGAGCAGTTCTTC
NA	TRBV6-1	NA	TRBJ2-3	CASSERGGTDTQYF	TGTGCCAGCAGTGAAAGGGGGGGGACAGATACGCAGTATTTT
TRBD1	TRBV27	NA	TRBJ1-1	CASSLAGTGNTEAFF	TGTGCCAGCAGTTTAGCCGGGACAGGGAACACTGAAGCTTTCTTT
NA	TRBV20-1	once	TRBJ2-5	CSASGGSQETQYF	TGCAGTGCTAGTGGTGGGTCCCAAGAGACCCAGTACTTC
NA	TRBV6-5	NA	TRBJ2-3	CASRLLSISTDTQYF	TGTGCCAGCAGATTACTTAGCATAAGCACAGATACGCAGTATTTT
TRBD1	TRBV29-1	NA	TRBJ2-2	CSVTGTENTGELFF	TGCAGCGTAACCGGGACAGAGAACACCGGGGAGCTGTTTTTT
NA	TRBV2	NA	TRBJ1-2	CATTTKGVDYGYTF	TGTGCCACCACCACGAAAGGCGTAGACTATGGCTACACCTTC
NA	TRBV19	NA	TRBJ1-2	CATTGSNYGYTF	TGTGCCACCACTGGTTCTAACTATGGCTACACCTTC
TRBD2	TRBV5-4	NA	TRBJ2-7	CASSSPIQREGLNEQYF	TGTGCCAGCAGCTCGCCCATCCAGCGGGAGGGCCTAAACGAGCAGTACTTC
NA	TRBV28	NA	TRBJ2-2	CASGGGGELFF	TGTGCCAGCGGGGGTGGCGGGGAGCTGTTTTTT
NA	TRBV6-5	NA	TRBJ1-2	CASSQGSRGNFTF	TGTGCCAGCAGCCAAGGGAGTCGAGGGAATTTCACCTTC
TRBD1	TRBV7-2	NA	TRBJ1-5	CASSLLGQGAYSNQPQHF	TGTGCCAGCAGCTTATTAGGACAGGGGGCTTATAGCAATCAGCCCCAGCATTTT
NA	TRBV28	NA	TRBJ2-1	CASSASPIGGPFF	TGTGCCAGCAGCGCCTCCCCTATCGGGGGCCCGTTCTTC
TRBD1	TRBV24-1	NA	TRBJ1-1	CATSLPRGQVNTEAFF	TGTGCCACCAGCCTCCCTAGGGGACAGGTGAACACTGAAGCTTTCTTT
NA	TRBV19	NA	TRBJ1-4	CAATDPNEKLFF	TGTGCCGCGACAGACCCCAATGAAAAACTGTTTTTT
NA	TRBV7-3	NA	TRBJ1-2	CASSLGQGGGYTF	TGTGCCAGCAGCTTGGGACAAGGGGGTGGCTACACCTTC
TRBD1	TRBV29-1	NA	TRBJ1-1	CSVGLLPGQGSAEAFF	TGCAGCGTTGGATTACTACCGGGACAGGGAAGCGCTGAAGCTTTCTTT
TRBD2	TRBV4-1	once	TRBJ2-7	CASSQSLAGPANYYEQYF	TGCGCCAGCAGCCAAAGCCTAGCGGGTCCCGCGAATTACTACGAGCAGTACTTC
NA	TRBV28	NA	TRBJ1-2	CASSLFLGSWGGYTF	TGTGCCAGCAGTTTATTCCTGGGTAGCTGGGGGGGCTACACCTTC
TRBD2	TRBV19	NA	TRBJ2-7	CASSKTSGGYEQYF	TGTGCCAGTAGTAAGACTAGCGGGGGCTACGAGCAGTACTTC
NA	TRBV7-2	NA	TRBJ1-1	CASSLRGTTEAFF	TGTGCCAGCAGCTTACGAGGGACGACTGAAGCTTTCTTT
NA	TRBV30	NA	TRBJ1-6	CAWSEKGAALHF	TGTGCCTGGAGTGAGAAGGGTGCGGCCCTCCACTTT
NA	TRBV5-6	once	TRBJ1-4	CASSLGPGGEKLFF	TGTGCCAGCAGCTTGGGGCCCGGGGGTGAAAAACTGTTTTTT
TRBD2	TRBV24-1	NA	TRBJ2-7	CATSDLSGRRYF	TGTGCCACCAGTGATTTAAGCGGGAGGAGGTACTTC
TRBD2	TRBV10-1	NA	TRBJ2-2	CASSQASGYTGELFF	TGCGCCAGCAGTCAGGCTAGCGGGTACACCGGGGAGCTGTTTTTT
NA	TRBV24-1	few	TRBJ2-6	CATSEAFRTFKAF	TGTGCCACCAGTGAGGCTTTTAGGACATTCAAGGCTTTC
NA	TRBV19	NA	TRBJ2-7	CASSISDRGSYEQYF	TGTGCCAGTAGTATATCGGACCGGGGTTCCTACGAGCAGTACTTC
NA	TRBV10-1	few	TRBJ1-1	CASSPQGWGSTEAFF	TGCGCCAGCAGTCCCCAGGGCTGGGGGTCCACTGAAGCTTTCTTT
NA	TRBV24-1	NA	TRBJ2-5	CATSDPQETQYF	TGTGCCACCAGTGACCCACAAGAGACCCAGTACTTC
TRBD2	TRBV6-5	NA	TRBJ2-2	CASTSRGDTGELFF	TGTGCCAGCACCTCCCGGGGGGACACCGGGGAGCTGTTTTTT
NA	TRBV5-4	NA	TRBJ1-1	CASSQDMNTEAFF	TGTGCCAGCAGTCAGGACATGAACACTGAAGCTTTCTTT
NA	TRBV6-4	NA	TRBJ1-1	CASRRGVDMNTEAFF	TGTGCCAGCAGGAGGGGGGTAGATATGAACACTGAAGCTTTCTTT
NA	TRBV9	NA	TRBJ2-7	CASSVVQSGEQYF	TGTGCCAGCAGCGTAGTACAGTCCGGCGAGCAGTACTTC
TRBD1	TRBV12-5	NA	TRBJ1-5	CASGLDPWDRGSNQPQHF	TGTGCTAGTGGTTTGGACCCCTGGGACAGGGGTAGCAATCAGCCCCAGCATTTT
TRBD1	TRBV2	NA	TRBJ2-7	CASRGDRVQQYF	TGTGCCAGCAGGGGGGACAGGGTTCAGCAGTACTTC
TRBD2	TRBV5-6	NA	TRBJ2-1	CASSSNLAGTYNEQFF	TGTGCCAGCAGCTCCAATCTAGCGGGAACCTACAATGAGCAGTTCTTC
TRBD2	TRBV5-1	NA	TRBJ2-7	CASSLVGLAGGPAEQYF	TGCGCCAGCAGCTTGGTAGGCCTAGCGGGAGGGCCTGCCGAGCAGTACTTC
NA	TRBV19	NA	TRBJ2-5	CASSIIGEFQETQYF	TGTGCCAGTAGTATAATAGGGGAATTCCAAGAGACCCAGTACTTC